This T cell receptor beta chain was retrieved from a study of neoadjuvant nivolumab and ipilimumab in lung cancer. About this clone itself: No antigen is known for it.

Findings and caveats of the study: Only a single major-pathologic-response sample was available for clonality analysis. TCR receptors were sequenced in few samples.

Profiling relied on immunoSEQ multiplex PCR, and the TCRdb table lists in-frame clones only, not all of them. The sample yields fewer than 35,000 clones, about 92% seen once. This CDR3 contains 16 residues. From germline, CDR1 is MNHEY and CDR2 SVGAGI. V was cut by 4 bases and J by 0 bases, with 13 bases left in between. Sequencing was performed on peripheral blood, taken after neoadjuvant nivolumab, alone or with ipilimumab, at or shortly before surgery. The chain carries TRBV6-5 and TRBJ1-3; possible D gene TRBD1, 5 bases. The sequence derives from an adult with non-small cell lung cancer. The chain's CDR3 is CASSSLWGDSGNTIYF. CDR3 DNA: TGTGCCAGCAGTTCCCTTTGGGGGGACTCTGGAAACACCATATATTTT.